This T cell receptor beta chain emerged from a study of tissue T cells after allogeneic stem cell transplantation. About this clone: Its antigen remains unknown.

CDR3 length: 12 residues. Germline V lookup: CDR1 PRHDT, CDR2 FYEKMQ (reference sequence). Trimming took off 5 bases at V and 0 bases at J, with 4 bases between the two ends. Study-wide points: Only a limited share of tissue TCRs appeared in blood or spleen.

The method was immunoSEQ multiplex PCR; TCRdb's version includes in-frame clones alone and lacks a portion of them. This table has tens of thousands of clones, around 86% appearing once. Sequenced here: blood, sampled before transplantation. The clonotype comes from a woman aged 18-50 years who later had graft-versus-host disease after an allogeneic stem cell transplant. The chain employs TRBV13 and TRBJ1-1; D is unclear. CDR3 sequence reads: CASSTLNTEAFF. The CDR3, as DNA: TGTGCCAGCAGCACCTTGAACACTGAAGCTTTCTTT. The entire variable domain, with the rest obtained from reference TRBV13 and TRBJ1-1, is as follows: AAGVIQSPRHLIKEKRETATLKCYPIPRHDTVYWYQQGPGQDPQFLISFYEKMQSDKGSIPDRFSAQQFSDYHSELNMSSLELGDSALYFCASSTLNTEAFFGQGTRLTVV.